The T cell receptor beta chain under discussion was sequenced for a study of blood T cell repertoires in COVID-19. As for the study in general: The United States, Italy and Spain provided the acute and convalescent COVID-19 samples. Sources were T cells, B-cell-depleted T cells, or PBMCs; the material itself was cDNA or gDNA.

Clones were sequenced by immunoSEQ multiplex PCR, and TCRdb holds only the in-frame ones, with some missing. Here the sample spans more than 200,000 clones, 80% to 85% being singletons. The CDR3 loop spans 13 amino acids. The V end lost 5 bases, the J end lost 6 bases, and 17 bases lay between the germline ends. Germline values: CDR1 SQVTM, CDR2 ANQGSEA. J is TRBJ2-7 and V is TRBV29-1; TRBD1 might be the D (5 bases). The sequence came from a man aged 50-60 years with active or convalescent COVID-19. Material for sequencing was peripheral blood. DNA of the CDR3: TGCAGCGTTAATGACAGACCCAACGGCGAGCAGTACTTC. Translated, it gives CSVNDRPNGEQYF.